The TCR beta chain under discussion was sequenced for a study of blood T cell repertoires in COVID-19 (dated by TCRdb to 2020 to 2022). Context from the whole study: Samples covering the acute and convalescent phases of COVID-19 were provided by collaborators in the United States, Italy and Spain. The material from the prospective study consisted of cDNA or gDNA derived from T cells, B-cell-depleted T cells, or PBMCs. The dataset comprised deeply sampled blood TCRbeta repertoires from subjects exposed to, actively infected with, or recovered from COVID-19. The repertoires were made available in a free public database intended to serve as a resource for research on the immune response to SARS-CoV-2. The samples were drawn from two sources: the first 160 participants of the ongoing ImmuneRACE study, and 1,200 or so subjects contributed by 6 global collaborators. Nearly every sample came with metadata listing a de-identified subject ID, COVID-19 status, age in years and sex. Where available, HLA class I and class II types were taken from metadata supplied by the sample provider and were not determined by assay-based typing.

The immunoSEQ Assay, a bias-controlled multiplex PCR, was used to amplify TCRbeta CDR3 regions from genomic DNA. The paper's processing steps were these. The number of nucleated cells in each sample was estimated by amplification of reference gene primers within the assay. Sequence reads were collapsed and filtered to measure the absolute abundance of every unique TCRbeta CDR3 rearrangement. Productive Simpson clonality was computed per sample as the square root of Simpson's diversity index over productive rearrangements. What TCRdb holds here is the immuneACCESS table cut down to in-frame rearrangements. Part of the clones is not present; checked against another copy, under half of the missing clones reflect an unresolved V gene, and the others are unexplained. The V and J calls and clone size come from that table; D and trimming were worked out from the DNA. The sample table records about 160,000 clones; about 85% of these occur just once. 3% to 3.5% of the sample belongs to the ten largest clones.

The collaborating institutions used their own protocols to collect whole blood in K2EDTA tubes. Collaborator samples were shipped for TCRbeta analysis as frozen whole blood, isolated PBMCs, or DNA extracted from either sample type. The investigation overall reported the following: Clinical and demographic metadata were provided uncurated, with the amount varying by source and participant.

With respect to this clone: Its antigen specificity is not known. Base qualities are missing; no much larger clone stands one base away.

The sequenced sample consisted of peripheral blood. The source is a human donor with acute or convalescent COVID-19. The donor label of this sample is uncertain.

The DNA sequence reads TGTGCCAGCAGCTTAGCCGGGGAGGGTAAGCATCAGCCCCAGCATTTT. This sequence encodes CASSLAGEGKHQPQHF. The rearrangement combines TRBV7-8 with TRBJ1-5; there is no confident call for the D gene. The CDR3, cysteine through phenylalanine, is 16 amino acids long. Left in the record is the CDR3 DNA by itself, 48 bases read in frame from the first base. The junction shows trimming of 0 bases on V and 5 bases on J, plus 14 bases between the germline ends. In the germline V gene, CDR1 corresponds to SGHVS and CDR2 to FQNEAQ.